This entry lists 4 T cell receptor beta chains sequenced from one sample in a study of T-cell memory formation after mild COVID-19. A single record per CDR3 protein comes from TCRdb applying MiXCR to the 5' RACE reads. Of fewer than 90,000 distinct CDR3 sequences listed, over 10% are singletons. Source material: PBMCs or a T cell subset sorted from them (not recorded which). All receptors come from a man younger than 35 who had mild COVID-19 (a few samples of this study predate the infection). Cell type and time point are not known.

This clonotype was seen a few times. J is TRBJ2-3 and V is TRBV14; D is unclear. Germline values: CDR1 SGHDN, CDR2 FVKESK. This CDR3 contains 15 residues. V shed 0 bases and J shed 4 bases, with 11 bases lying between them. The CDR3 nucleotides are TGTGCCAGCAGCCAAGATTGGGCGTCAGCAGATACGCAGTATTTT. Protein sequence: CASSQDWASADTQYF.

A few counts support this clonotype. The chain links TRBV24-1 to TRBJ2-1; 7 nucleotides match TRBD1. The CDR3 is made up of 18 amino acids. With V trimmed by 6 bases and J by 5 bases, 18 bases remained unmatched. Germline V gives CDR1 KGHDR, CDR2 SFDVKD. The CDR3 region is CATSLPGQAALDDNEQFF. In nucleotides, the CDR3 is TGTGCCACCAGTTTACCAGGACAGGCGGCCCTTGACGACAATGAGCAGTTCTTC.

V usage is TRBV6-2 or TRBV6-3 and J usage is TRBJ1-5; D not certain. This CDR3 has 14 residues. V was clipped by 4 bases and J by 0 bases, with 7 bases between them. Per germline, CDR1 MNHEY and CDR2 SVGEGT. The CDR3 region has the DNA TGTGCCAGCAGTTGGGAGGGTAGCAATCAGCCCCAGCATTTT. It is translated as CASSWEGSNQPQHF.

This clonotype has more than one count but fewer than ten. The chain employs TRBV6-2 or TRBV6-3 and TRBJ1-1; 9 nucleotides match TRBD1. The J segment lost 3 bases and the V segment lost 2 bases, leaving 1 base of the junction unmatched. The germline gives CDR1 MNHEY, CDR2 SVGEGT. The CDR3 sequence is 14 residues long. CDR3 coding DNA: TGTGCCAGCAGTTACAGGACAGGGGACACTGAAGCTTTCTTT. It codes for CASSYRTGDTEAFF.